A selection of T cell receptor beta chains follows, all from one sample in a study of OX40 agonist ivuxolimab in advanced cancers. TCRdb's table, derived via immunoSEQ multiplex PCR, lists solely in-frame clones and lacks some. This sample has about 34,000 clones, with around 90% found just once. Sequenced here: CD4+ or CD8+ T cells sorted from blood, sampled in a trial of the OX40 agonist ivuxolimab. The receptors were gathered from an adult with an advanced solid tumor such as melanoma, head and neck, liver or kidney cancer. CDR3s include the opening cysteine and the closing phenylalanine or tryptophan. The order of the fields is clone size, V gene, J gene, D gene, CDR3 protein, CDR3 DNA. D genes are given only for firm matches. Size is stated for part of the rows, as once, few or many counts, or as a class when the clone is expanded.

>-|TRBV28|TRBJ2-5|-
CASSTRRGQETQYF
TGTGCCAGCAGTACAAGACGGGGACAAGAGACCCAGTACTTC
>-|TRBV18|TRBJ1-2|-
CASSPQGTRYGYTF
TGTGCCAGCTCACCACAGGGAACCCGGTATGGCTACACCTTC
>-|TRBV4-1|TRBJ1-2|-
CASSQDDRNYGYTF
TGCGCCAGCAGCCAAGATGATCGTAACTATGGCTACACCTTC
>few|TRBV2|TRBJ1-1|TRBD1
CASCKTGGTEAFF
TGTGCCAGCTGCAAGACAGGGGGAACTGAAGCTTTCTTT
>-|TRBV7-2|TRBJ2-7|-
CASSFQAGDLYEQCF
TGTGCCAGCAGCTTCCAGGCAGGTGACCTCTACGAGCAGTGCTTC
>-|TRBV6-5|TRBJ2-7|-
CASRTIQGGTYEQYF
TGTGCCAGCAGAACCATACAGGGAGGGACCTACGAGCAGTACTTC
>few|TRBV2|TRBJ2-2|-
CASSLGWDTGELFF
TGTGCCAGCAGTCTAGGGTGGGACACCGGGGAGCTGTTTTTT
>-|TRBV5-4|TRBJ1-3|-
CASSSRGSGNTIYF
TGTGCCAGCAGCTCGAGGGGCTCTGGAAACACCATATATTTT
>-|TRBV15|TRBJ1-1|-
CATSRDQGGGTEAFF
TGTGCCACCAGCAGAGATCAGGGAGGTGGCACTGAAGCTTTCTTT
>-|TRBV30|TRBJ2-5|TRBD2
CAWSVNSGTSGSGETQYF
TGTGCCTGGAGTGTTAACTCAGGGACTAGCGGGAGCGGGGAGACCCAGTACTTC
>-|TRBV19|TRBJ1-2|TRBD1
CASSIDDQGAKNYGYTF
TGTGCCAGTAGTATAGATGATCAGGGGGCGAAAAACTATGGCTACACCTTC
>-|TRBV6-5|TRBJ1-2|-
CASSFHAGYTF
TGTGCCAGCAGTTTCCATGCTGGCTACACCTTC
>-|TRBV28|TRBJ1-2|-
CASSQPDRDGYTF
TGTGCCAGCAGTCAACCCGACAGAGATGGCTACACCTTC
>once|TRBV2|TRBJ2-1|TRBD1
CATYRDRGDNEQFF
TGTGCCACCTATCGGGACAGGGGTGACAATGAGCAGTTCTTC
>-|TRBV5-6|TRBJ1-5|-
CASSLASTGRQPQHF
TGTGCCAGCAGCTTGGCCTCCACAGGGCGTCAGCCCCAGCATTTT
>-|TRBV11-2|TRBJ2-3|-
CASSSRGTDTQYF
TGTGCCAGCAGCTCACGGGGTACAGATACGCAGTATTTT
>-|TRBV18|TRBJ1-2|-
CASSPDRDYGYTF
TGTGCCAGCTCACCCGACCGGGATTATGGCTACACCTTC
>once|TRBV27|TRBJ2-3|-
CASRRAGTDTQYF
TGTGCCAGCAGGCGGGCGGGCACAGATACGCAGTATTTT
>-|TRBV14|TRBJ1-6|-
CASSQGQVEESPLHF
TGTGCCAGCAGCCAAGGACAGGTCGAAGAGTCACCCCTCCACTTT
>-|TRBV18|TRBJ2-5|TRBD1
CASSPNRGQETQYF
TGTGCCAGCTCACCTAACAGGGGCCAAGAGACCCAGTACTTC
>-|TRBV2|TRBJ1-5|-
CASRQVLEDQPQHF
TGTGCCAGCAGGCAGGTGTTAGAGGATCAGCCCCAGCATTTT
>-|TRBV28|TRBJ1-4|-
CASSNEATNEKLFF
TGTGCCAGCAGTAATGAAGCAACTAATGAAAAACTGTTTTTT